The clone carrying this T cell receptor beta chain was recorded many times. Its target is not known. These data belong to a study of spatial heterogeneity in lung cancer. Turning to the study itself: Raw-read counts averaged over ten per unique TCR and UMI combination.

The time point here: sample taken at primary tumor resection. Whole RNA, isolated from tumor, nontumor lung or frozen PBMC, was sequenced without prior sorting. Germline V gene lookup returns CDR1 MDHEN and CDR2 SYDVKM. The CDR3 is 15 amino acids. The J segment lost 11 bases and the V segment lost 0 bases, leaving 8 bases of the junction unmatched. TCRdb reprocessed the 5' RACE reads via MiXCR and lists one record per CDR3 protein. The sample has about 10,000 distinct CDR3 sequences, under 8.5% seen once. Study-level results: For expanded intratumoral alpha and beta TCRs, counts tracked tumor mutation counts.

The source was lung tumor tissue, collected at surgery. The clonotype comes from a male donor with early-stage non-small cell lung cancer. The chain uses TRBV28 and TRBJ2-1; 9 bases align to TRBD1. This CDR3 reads CASSLCNTGGCQQFF. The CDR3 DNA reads TGTGCCAGCAGTTTATGCAACACAGGGGGCTGTCAGCAGTTCTTC.